The 16 T cell receptor beta chains below all came from one sample that was sequenced in a study of regulatory T cells in long-lasting Graves disease. CDR3-region Arm-PCR and iRepertoire HTBI primers produced the TCR beta libraries. TCRdb reprocessed the multiplex PCR reads via MiXCR and lists one record per CDR3 protein. The sample lists fewer than 550,000 distinct CDR3 sequences, about 16% occurring once. The time point was: newly diagnosed GD, antithyroid drugs for less than 3 months. The TCR library was prepared using RNA isolated from PBMCs. These data also formed part of another study, on T cells in Graves' hyperthyroidism and ophthalmopathy.

The input for sequencing was peripheral blood mononuclear cells (PBMCs), taken at new diagnosis, from a patient treated with antithyroid drugs. The receptors originated from a woman under 30 with Graves disease.

There are many counts of this clonotype. The chain links TRBV7-2 to TRBJ2-7; 10 bases are shared with TRBD2. This CDR3 has 14 residues. Germline values: CDR1 SGHTA, CDR2 FQGNSA. V lost 7 bases and J lost 2; bases outside the gene matches: 5. CDR3 amino acids: CASNSGRGTYEQYF. The CDR3 coding sequence is TGTGCCAGCAACAGCGGGAGGGGGACCTACGAGCAGTACTTC.

This clonotype was seen only a few times. The chain couples TRBV7-3 to TRBJ2-2, with 9 bases fitting TRBD2. Germline assignment: CDR1 SGHTA and CDR2 FQGTGA. The CDR3 loop spans 15 amino acids. The ends lost 4 bases at V and 8 bases at J; junction bases unmatched: 8. For the CDR3, the DNA is TGTGCCAGCAGCTCTTTGGGACTAGCTGGGGGGGAGCTGTTTTTT. Its protein is CASSSLGLAGGELFF.

In its sample, this clonotype was seen a few times. CDR3 region: CASSEGLTSYEQYF. CDR3 sequence (DNA): TGTGCCAGCAGTGAGGGACTAACATCCTACGAGCAGTACTTC. The chain is built from TRBV5-4 and TRBJ2-7, with 7 bases lining up with TRBD2. The CDR3 covers 14 residues. Trimming took 5 bases from V and 1 from J; bases not matched to a gene: 6. The germline gives CDR1 SGHNT, CDR2 YYREEE (reference sequence).

This clonotype was counted many times. V usage is TRBV7-2 and J usage is TRBJ2-3; 7 positions agree with TRBD2. J lost 2 bases, V lost 0 bases, and 2 bases had no gene match. The V gene's germline CDR1 is SGHTA and CDR2 FQGNSA. This CDR3 has 15 amino acids. The CDR3 DNA is TGTGCCAGCAGCTTAGCGGGAGGGCCCACAGATACGCAGTATTTT. Its protein is CASSLAGGPTDTQYF.

This chain joins TRBV6-2 or TRBV6-3 and TRBJ2-7; 12 bases agree with TRBD2. The CDR3 has 14 amino acids. Germline values: CDR1 MNHEY, CDR2 SVGEGT. Unmatched junction bases numbered 8, after V lost 7 bases and J lost 7 bases. The CDR3 spells CASTQLAGGGEQYF. CDR3 nucleotides: TGTGCCAGCACCCAACTAGCGGGAGGCGGTGAGCAGTACTTC.

Many counts were recorded for this clonotype. The chain combines TRBV24-1 with TRBJ2-2, with 9 bases fitting TRBD2. Germline V gene lookup returns CDR1 KGHDR and CDR2 SFDVKD. J lost 0 bases, V lost 5 bases, and 9 bases had no gene match. The CDR3 spans 18 residues. The CDR3 bases are TGTGCCACCAGTGCCCCGGGTAGCGGGAGCCCGAACACCGGGGAGCTGTTTTTT. This sequence encodes CATSAPGSGSPNTGELFF.

The table lists this clonotype with many counts. V and J are TRBV5-8 and TRBJ2-7; D is perhaps TRBD1 (6 bases). Trimming removed 4 bases from V and 0 bases from J, with 8 bases in between. Germline CDR1 SGHTS, CDR2 YDEGEE. The length of the CDR3 is 13 residues. CDR3 nucleotides: TGTGCCAGCAGCGTGACAGGCTCCTACGAGCAGTACTTC. It yields the protein CASSVTGSYEQYF.

The chain has TRBV20-1 and TRBJ2-3; 7 bases match TRBD2. This CDR3 spans 17 amino acids. Germline V lookup: CDR1 DFQATT, CDR2 SNEGSKA (reference sequence). V lost 0 bases and J lost 2; bases outside the gene matches: 11. As DNA, the CDR3 is TGCAGTGCTAGAGATCCCCGGACTAGGGTTATCACAGATACGCAGTATTTT. Amino acid sequence: CSARDPRTRVITDTQYF.

This clonotype was detected a few times. This chain uses TRBV14 with TRBJ2-3; D may match TRBD1 or TRBD2 (5 bases each). This CDR3 contains 15 residues. Germline lookup yields CDR1 SGHDN and CDR2 FVKESK. V lost 1 base to trimming and J lost 4 bases, with 12 bases between them. CDR3 loop: CASSQVWGSPDTQYF. Here the CDR3 DNA reads TGTGCCAGCAGCCAAGTTTGGGGGAGCCCAGATACGCAGTATTTT.

At least ten counts were recorded for this clonotype. This chain uses TRBV11-2 with TRBJ2-3; D may match TRBD1 or TRBD2 (5 bases each). This CDR3 contains 15 residues. Deletions cut 4 bases from V and 2 bases from J, with 13 bases between. Germline V gene data show CDR1 as SGHAT and CDR2 as FQNNGV. CDR3 DNA sequence: TGTGCCAGCAGCTCGACCGGGACCTACACAGATACGCAGTATTTT. It is translated as CASSSTGTYTDTQYF.

This clonotype was seen many times. This sequence joins TRBV28 and TRBJ1-1, with TRBD1 matching 8 bases. V was clipped by 6 bases and J by 6 bases; unmatched bases: 24. Germline V gene data show CDR1 as MDHEN and CDR2 as SYDVKM. The CDR3 has 19 amino acids. The CDR3 nucleotides are TGTGCCAGCAGCACTATCTCCCCGGGAGGCAGGGGGCCTTACGCTGAAGCTTTCTTT. As protein: CASSTISPGGRGPYAEAFF.

The J gene is TRBJ2-1, the V gene TRBV11-2; 11 nucleotides match TRBD2. The J call is uncertain, as TRBJ2-5 better fits the DNA end. There are 16 residues in the CDR3. Germline assignment: CDR1 SGHAT and CDR2 FQNNGV. CDR3 bases: TGTGCCAGCAGCTCACTAGCGGGAGAGCCCCAAGAGACCCAGTACTTC. Protein sequence: CASSSLAGEPQETQYF.

This clonotype was detected only a few times. CDR3: CASSIFAGADNEQFF. Written as DNA, the CDR3 is TGTGCCAGTAGTATCTTCGCGGGAGCAGATAATGAGCAGTTCTTC. The chain carries TRBV19 and TRBJ2-1, with 7 bases that match TRBD2. Germline trimming cut 3 bases from V and 7 bases from J; bases unmatched to any gene: 9. Germline-derived CDR1 and CDR2 are LNHDA and SQIVND (reference sequence). The CDR3 runs to 15 residues.

The table lists this clonotype with many counts. The V gene is TRBV7-6, the J gene TRBJ2-7; 7 positions agree with TRBD2. This CDR3 spans 13 amino acids. The V gene's germline CDR1 is SGHVS and CDR2 FNYEAQ. V lost 2 bases to trimming and J lost 9 bases; unmatched junction nucleotides: 7. The CDR3 nucleotides read TGTGCCAGCAGCTTATTTGCGGGAGATCGGCAGTACTTC. It encodes CASSLFAGDRQYF.

This clonotype occurred many times. The chain links TRBV20-1 to TRBJ2-5, with 9 bases identical to TRBD1. J gave up 5 bases and V 3 bases, and 4 bases lay outside the gene matches. This CDR3 has 13 residues. CDR1 and CDR2 from the germline V gene are DFQATT and SNEGSKA (reference sequence). CDR3 DNA: TGCAGTGCTAGGGGACAGGGCGTTGAGACCCAGTACTTC. Its protein product is CSARGQGVETQYF.

This clonotype was found many times. The chain carries TRBV7-9 and TRBJ2-7, with D possibly being TRBD1 (5 bases). Per the germline V gene, CDR1 is SEHNR and CDR2 is FQNEAQ (reference sequence). V gave up 5 bases and J gave up 0 bases, with 11 bases separating them. CDR3 size: 14 residues. CDR3 nucleotide sequence: TGTGCCAGCAGCCTCGTGGGGCCCTCCTACGAGCAGTACTTC. Its translation: CASSLVGPSYEQYF.